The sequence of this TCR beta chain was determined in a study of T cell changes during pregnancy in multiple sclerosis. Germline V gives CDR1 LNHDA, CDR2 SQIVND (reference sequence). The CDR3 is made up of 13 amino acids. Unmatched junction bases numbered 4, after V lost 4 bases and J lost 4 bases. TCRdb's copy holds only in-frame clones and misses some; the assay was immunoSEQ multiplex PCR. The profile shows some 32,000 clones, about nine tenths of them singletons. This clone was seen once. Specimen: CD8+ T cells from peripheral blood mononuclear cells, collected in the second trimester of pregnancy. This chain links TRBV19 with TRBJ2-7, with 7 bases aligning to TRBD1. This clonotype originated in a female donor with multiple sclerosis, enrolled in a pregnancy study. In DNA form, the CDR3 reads TGTGCCAGTAGTACCCTACAGGGGTACGAGCAGTACTTC. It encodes CASSTLQGYEQYF.